Following are 6 T cell receptor beta chains from one sample sequenced in a study of identifying expanded T cells in peripheral blood. Data came from immunoSEQ multiplex PCR; TCRdb stores just in-frame clones and leaves some out. The data show tens of thousands of clones, around 89% seen once. Sequencing was performed on blood. These receptors were taken from a person between 18 and 69 years old in good health.

V is TRBV28 and J is TRBJ1-5; the match to TRBD1 covers 7 bases. CDR3 length: 14 amino acids. The germline V gene has CDR1 MDHEN and CDR2 SYDVKM. The J segment lost 5 bases and the V segment lost 11 bases, leaving 12 bases of the junction unmatched. The CDR3 sequence: CAGRQGGPDQPQHF. CDR3 nucleotides: TGTGCCGGCCGACAGGGCGGCCCCGATCAGCCCCAGCATTTT.

This chain connects TRBV5-6 to TRBJ2-3; a weak D match, TRBD2 (5 bases). Germline-derived CDR1 and CDR2 are SGHDT and YYEEEE. The CDR3 spans 15 residues. Trimming pared 2 bases from V and 2 bases from J, leaving 12 bases between. The CDR3 DNA reads as TGTGCCAGCAGCTTAGGAAGCGGTAACACAGATACGCAGTATTTT. Residues: CASSLGSGNTDTQYF.

This clone was found once. CDR3 nucleotide sequence: TGCGCCAGCAGCTTGCGCGGAGAGAGCAATCAGCCCCAGCATTTT. The encoded protein is CASSLRGESNQPQHF. V gene TRBV5-1 combines with J gene TRBJ1-5; D is undetermined. CDR1 and CDR2 (germline): SGHRS, YFSETQ. This CDR3 is built from 15 residues. V gave up 1 base and J gave up 1 base, with 9 bases separating them.

The J gene is TRBJ2-2, the V gene TRBV5-6, with D possibly being TRBD2 (6 bases). Trimming took 1 base from V and 4 from J, leaving 11 bases between them. The CDR3 totals 15 residues. The germline gives CDR1 SGHDT, CDR2 YYEEEE. CDR3 nucleotide sequence: TGTGCCAGCAGCTTGAACGGGAGAGGCACCGGGGAGCTGTTTTTT. It encodes CASSLNGRGTGELFF.

The chain uses TRBV2 and TRBJ2-1; 11 nucleotides agree with TRBD2. From germline, CDR1 is SNHLY and CDR2 FYNNEI. Germline trimming cut 4 bases from V and 7 bases from J; bases unmatched to any gene: 6. This CDR3 is built from 15 residues. The CDR3 DNA reads TGTGCCAGCAGTGCTGGGACTAGCGGACCTAATGAGCAGTTCTTC. Encoded protein: CASSAGTSGPNEQFF. Looking up the rest from reference TRBV2 and TRBJ2-1 gives the full variable domain: EPEVTQTPSHQVTQMGQEVILRCVPISNHLYFYWYRQILGQKVEFLVSFYNNEISEKSEIFDDQFSVERPDGSNFTLKIRSTKLEDSAMYFCASSAGTSGPNEQFFGPGTRLTVL.

The chain uses TRBV27 and TRBJ2-7, with a tentative D call TRBD1 (6 bases). The V gene's germline CDR1 is MNHEY and CDR2 SMNVEV (reference sequence). The ends were cut back, 3 bases at V and 7 bases at J, with 19 bases in the middle. The CDR3 sequence is 15 residues long. CDR3: CASSFGGAWGKEQYF. The CDR3 nucleotides are TGTGCCAGCAGTTTTGGGGGCGCGTGGGGGAAAGAGCAGTACTTC.